These 25 T cell receptor beta chains were sequenced from one sample in a study of OX40 agonist ivuxolimab in advanced cancers. The method was immunoSEQ multiplex PCR; TCRdb's version includes in-frame clones alone and lacks a portion of them. The data contain 70,000 to 100,000 clones, approximately 90% of them singletons. The sequenced sample was CD4+ or CD8+ T cells sorted from blood, obtained in a trial of the OX40 agonist ivuxolimab. These receptors were taken from an adult with an advanced solid tumor such as melanoma, head and neck, liver or kidney cancer.

This chain joins TRBV9 and TRBJ2-7, with D perhaps TRBD2 (5 bases). There are 11 residues in the CDR3. The V gene's germline CDR1 is SGDLS and CDR2 YYNGEE. V dropped 3 bases and J dropped 9 bases, with 10 bases sitting between them. Here the CDR3 reads CASSGGRGQYF. The CDR3 region has the DNA TGTGCCAGCAGCGGCGGCCGGGGGCAGTACTTC.

Only a few counts were recorded for this clone. The V gene is TRBV7-9, the J gene TRBJ1-1, with D hard to call. V lost 5 bases, J lost 0 bases, and 10 bases lay in between. This CDR3 region has 14 residues. The germline V gene encodes CDR1 SEHNR and CDR2 FQNEAQ (reference sequence). The CDR3 sequence: CASSQMGMNTEAFF. CDR3 sequence (DNA): TGTGCCAGCAGCCAAATGGGGATGAACACTGAAGCTTTCTTT.

The chain has TRBV30 and TRBJ1-5, with D unresolved. Trimming removed 7 bases from V and 0 bases from J, with 10 bases in between. The germline CDR1 and CDR2 sequences are GTSNPN and SVGIG (reference sequence). This CDR3 has 13 amino acids. CDR3 DNA: TGTGCCTTAGCGGACCATAGCAATCAGCCCCAGCATTTT. It specifies CALADHSNQPQHF.

The chain uses TRBV7-9 and TRBJ2-7; D unclear. CDR1 is SEHNR, CDR2 FQNEAQ, per germline (reference sequence). The V gene lost 3 bases and the J gene lost 0 bases, with 21 bases spanning the gap. This CDR3 spans 18 amino acids. CDR3 sequence: CASSFNPGLVSISYEQYF. The CDR3 DNA follows: TGTGCCAGCAGCTTCAATCCGGGCCTAGTCTCCATCTCCTACGAGCAGTACTTC.

The chain carries TRBV30 and TRBJ2-3; the match to TRBD2 covers 11 bases. CDR3 length: 15 amino acids. Germline V CDR1 and CDR2: GTSNPN, SVGIG (reference sequence). With 3 bases clipped from V and 3 bases from J, the junction kept 5 bases outside the gene matches. The CDR3 bases are TGTGCCTGGAGGGAAACTAGCGGGAGTACAGATACGCAGTATTTT. Protein product: CAWRETSGSTDTQYF.

The chain couples TRBV7-6 to TRBJ2-3; 11 bases fit TRBD2. Losses at the gene ends were 5 bases for V and 5 bases for J; bases not matched to a gene: 15. The CDR3 totals 18 residues. Germline CDR1 is SGHVS and CDR2 is FNYEAQ. CDR3 nucleotide sequence: TGTGCCAGCAGCATTGGTCCGGATCTAGCGGGAGGTGGAGATACGCAGTATTTT. Amino acid sequence: CASSIGPDLAGGGDTQYF.

The chain combines TRBV7-9 with TRBJ2-7, with D unresolved. CDR1 and CDR2 (germline): SEHNR, FQNEAQ (reference sequence). The CDR3 runs 11 residues. Trimming cost V 4 bases and J 3 bases, with 4 bases left between them. CDR3 nucleotides: TGTGCCAGCAGCTCCTACTACGAGCAGTACTTC. Amino acids: CASSSYYEQYF. The full variable domain, with the rest looked up from reference TRBV7-9 and TRBJ2-7, is DTGVSQNPRHKITKRGQNVTFRCDPISEHNRLYWYRQTLGQGPEFLTYFQNEAQLEKSRLLSDRFSAERPKGSFSTLEIQRTEQGDSAMYLCASSSYYEQYFGPGTRLTVT.

The chain uses TRBV13 and TRBJ2-1; TRBD2 matches at 8 bases. V lost 6 bases, J lost 4 bases, and 2 bases stayed unmatched. The CDR3 runs 13 residues. In germline, CDR1 is PRHDT, CDR2 FYEKMQ (reference sequence). CDR3 sequence (DNA): TGTGCCAGCAGACTAGCGGCGTACAATGAGCAGTTCTTC. As protein: CASRLAAYNEQFF.

The table lists this clone with a count of one. This chain links TRBV27 with TRBJ2-3; tentative D call: TRBD1 (7 bases). Trimming pared 6 bases from V and 6 bases from J, leaving 22 bases between. Germline lookup yields CDR1 MNHEY and CDR2 SMNVEV (reference sequence). The CDR3 sequence is 16 residues long. CDR3 region: CASSLRAGQSGDTQYF. CDR3 DNA: TGTGCCAGCAGCCTCCGGGCGGGACAGTCGGGCGATACGCAGTATTTT.

This clone was observed a handful of times. CDR3 region: CASSVAVGPESVTYGYTF. The CDR3 region has the DNA TGTGCCAGCAGCGTCGCGGTAGGGCCCGAAAGCGTAACCTATGGCTACACCTTC. This sequence joins TRBV7-2 and TRBJ1-2; unclear D gene. Trimming removed 5 bases from V and 4 bases from J, with 26 bases in between. The CDR3 is 18 residues long. Germline-derived CDR1 and CDR2 are SGHTA and FQGNSA.

The chain joins TRBV7-6 to TRBJ2-7; 10 bases map to TRBD2. The J segment lost 5 bases and the V segment lost 5 bases, leaving 6 bases of the junction unmatched. Germline values: CDR1 SGHVS, CDR2 FNYEAQ. This CDR3 has 14 residues. The CDR3 DNA sequence: TGTGCCAGCAGCCCCCGAGGACTAGCGGACGAGCAGTACTTC. Its protein product is CASSPRGLADEQYF. Complete variable domain (other parts from reference TRBV7-6 and TRBJ2-7): GAGVSQSPRYKVTKRGQDVALRCDPISGHVSLYWYRQALGQGPEFLTYFNYEAQQDKSGLPNDRFSAERPEGSISTLTIQRTEQRDSAMYRCASSPRGLADEQYFGPGTRLTVT.

The chain joins TRBV19 to TRBJ1-1, with D hard to call. Trimming removed 4 bases from V and 0 bases from J, with 12 bases in between. The CDR3 is 15 residues long. The V gene's germline CDR1 is LNHDA and CDR2 SQIVND (reference sequence). Written as DNA, the CDR3 is TGTGCCAGTAGTAATGGCGTCAGGATGAACACTGAAGCTTTCTTT. It yields the protein CASSNGVRMNTEAFF.

The rearrangement joins TRBV9 to TRBJ2-1, with 11 nucleotides matching TRBD2. Per the germline V gene, CDR1 is SGDLS and CDR2 is YYNGEE. With 7 bases clipped from V and 0 bases from J, the junction kept 27 bases outside the gene matches. This CDR3 region has 23 residues. In nucleotides, the CDR3 is TGTGCCAGCCCGCTCAAGAGAGAGGGGCCTAGCGGGAGGTCCTCACTCTCCTACAATGAGCAGTTCTTC. This translates into CASPLKREGPSGRSSLSYNEQFF.

The rearrangement links TRBV6-1 to TRBJ1-1; maybe TRBD1 (5 bases). Trimming cost V 6 bases and J 10 bases, with 12 bases left between them. The CDR3 is 11 amino acids. Germline V gene data show CDR1 as MNHNS and CDR2 as SASEGT. The CDR3 DNA sequence: TGTGCCAGCAGCTCGGGACCTGTAGCTTTCTTT. This gives the protein CASSSGPVAFF.

This chain links TRBV5-1 with TRBJ2-7; D may be TRBD2 (5 bases). Between the trimmed V and J ends, which lost 4 bases and 2 bases, there was a span of 22 bases. The CDR3 is made up of 17 amino acids. Germline V gene data show CDR1 as SGHRS and CDR2 as YFSETQ. CDR3 nucleotide sequence: TGCGCCAGCAGCAACTACGCCCGCCGACCGGAGGCCTACGAGCAGTACTTC. As protein: CASSNYARRPEAYEQYF.

This clone has more than one count but fewer than ten. The chain carries TRBV28 and TRBJ1-1; 10 bases agree with TRBD1. Per the germline V gene, CDR1 is MDHEN and CDR2 is SYDVKM. The CDR3 is 14 amino acids. With V trimmed by 6 bases and J by 6 bases, 7 bases remained unmatched. Written as DNA, the CDR3 is TGTGCCAGCAGGCAGACAGGGGGCTTCGCTGAAGCTTTCTTT. Its translation is CASRQTGGFAEAFF.

This sequence joins TRBV10-3 and TRBJ2-7; 8 positions agree with TRBD1. Germline V lookup: CDR1 ENHRY, CDR2 SYGVKD. V gave up 5 bases and J gave up 0 bases; unmatched junction bases: 6. This CDR3 region has 15 residues. CDR3: CAISSGTGVSYEQYF. In DNA form, the CDR3 reads TGTGCCATCAGTTCCGGGACAGGAGTCTCCTACGAGCAGTACTTC.

The rearrangement joins TRBV29-1 to TRBJ2-5, with TRBD2 matching 10 bases. Germline CDR1 and CDR2: SQVTM and ANQGSEA. The CDR3 is 13 amino acids. Trimming at V came to 5 bases and at J to 4 bases, leaving 4 bases not matched to a gene. CDR3 sequence (DNA): TGCAGCGTTCAGCGGGAGGGCCGAGAGACCCAGTACTTC. It specifies CSVQREGRETQYF.

The chain recombines TRBV5-8 with TRBJ2-5, with 10 bases identical to TRBD2. This CDR3 has 14 residues. V was clipped by 4 bases and J by 4 bases; unmatched bases: 4. The germline V gene encodes CDR1 SGHTS and CDR2 YDEGEE. The CDR3 nucleotides read TGTGCCAGCAGCCAAAGCGGGAGGGGAGAGACCCAGTACTTC. Translating gives CASSQSGRGETQYF.

This chain joins TRBV6-5 and TRBJ2-4, with TRBD2 identical over 9 bases. The CDR3 length is 13 residues. V shed 10 bases and J 2 bases; nucleotides not matched to a gene: 3. Germline V gives CDR1 MNHEY, CDR2 SVGAGI. The CDR3 region has the DNA TGTGCCACGACTAGCGGATCCAAAAACATTCAGTACTTC. As protein: CATTSGSKNIQYF.

CDR3 nucleotides: TGTGCCAGCAGCACTCCCCTGTCTCAGGGGGAACAGTTCTTC. Its translation is CASSTPLSQGEQFF. The chain combines TRBV7-2 with TRBJ2-1; 7 nucleotides line up with TRBD1. The CDR3 loop spans 14 amino acids. V lost 5 bases and J lost 13; bases outside the gene matches: 14. The V gene's germline CDR1 is SGHTA and CDR2 FQGNSA.

This clone was picked up one time. The rearrangement links TRBV6-1 to TRBJ2-3, with 11 bases identical to TRBD2. The CDR3 has 16 amino acids. Losses at the gene ends were 4 bases for V and 0 bases for J; bases not matched to a gene: 3. CDR1 and CDR2 (germline): MNHNS, SASEGT. CDR3 DNA: TGTGCCAGCAGTGTGACTAGCGGGGCAAGCACAGATACGCAGTATTTT. Its translation: CASSVTSGASTDTQYF.

The chain couples TRBV5-1 to TRBJ2-7, with 10 bases lining up with TRBD1. The CDR3 is 15 amino acids. J lost 0 bases, V lost 6 bases, and 6 bases had no gene match. CDR1 is SGHRS, CDR2 YFSETQ, per germline. Here the CDR3 reads CASTLRDRGSYEQYF. The DNA for the CDR3 is TGCGCCAGCACGCTCCGGGACAGGGGCTCCTACGAGCAGTACTTC.

The genes are TRBV7-8 and TRBJ2-5, with D possibly matching TRBD1 (5 bases). V was trimmed by 1 base and J by 0 bases, leaving 6 bases between them. The germline V gene has CDR1 SGHVS and CDR2 FQNEAQ. This CDR3 spans 14 amino acids. CDR3 nucleotide sequence: TGTGCCAGCAGCTTAGACAGGCACCAAGAGACCCAGTACTTC. Amino acids: CASSLDRHQETQYF.

The chain employs TRBV6-5 and TRBJ1-1, with unresolved D. Germline CDR1 and CDR2: MNHEY and SVGAGI. V was clipped by 0 bases and J by 2 bases, with 10 bases between them. There are 15 residues in the CDR3. The CDR3 here is CASSYSIGTNTEAFF. CDR3 in DNA: TGTGCCAGCAGTTACTCGATAGGAACTAACACTGAAGCTTTCTTT.